A selection of T cell receptor beta chains follows, all from one sample in a study of T cell changes during pregnancy in multiple sclerosis. TCRdb's copy holds only in-frame clones and misses some; the assay was immunoSEQ multiplex PCR. This sample has some 130,000 clones, with about 96% found just once. Sequenced here: peripheral blood, sampled after pregnancy. The receptors originated from a female donor with multiple sclerosis, enrolled in a pregnancy study. Both conserved end residues are part of each CDR3. A D gene is named only where the DNA matches it firmly. Not all rows give a size; the values are once, few, many and, for expanded clones, a class.

abundance	d_gene	v_gene	j_gene	CDR3nt	CDR3aa
.	.	TRBV13	TRBJ1-2	TGTGCCAGCAGCTTATTGGGAAGGGAGGACTATGGCTACACCTTC	CASSLLGREDYGYTF
.	TRBD1	TRBV25-1	TRBJ1-5	TGTGCCAGCAGTCAGGGGGCGTGGGGTCAGCCCCAGCATTTT	CASSQGAWGQPQHF
once	TRBD1	TRBV5-4	TRBJ2-3	TGTGCCAGCAGGCACTGGACAGGGGAGGGATCAGATACGCAGTATTTT	CASRHWTGEGSDTQYF
.	TRBD2	TRBV7-2	TRBJ2-5	TGTGCCAGCAGCTTGGGCGGGAGGGGAAAGGAGACCCAGTACTTC	CASSLGGRGKETQYF
once	.	TRBV15	TRBJ1-5	TGTGCCACCAGCAGAGACAGGGTGAATCAGCCCCAGCATTTT	CATSRDRVNQPQHF
.	TRBD2	TRBV6-5	TRBJ2-3	TGTGCCAGCAGCTCCGGCGGGAGCGGGTCAGATACGCAGTATTTT	CASSSGGSGSDTQYF
.	.	TRBV28	TRBJ2-7	TGTGCCAGTTCAGGGGTCTACGAGCAGTACTTC	CASSGVYEQYF
.	.	TRBV5-6	TRBJ2-4	TGTGCCAGCAGCTTGAGGACAGAGGATTTCGCGGCCAAAAACATTCAGTACTTC	CASSLRTEDFAAKNIQYF
few	TRBD1	TRBV2	TRBJ1-5	TGTGCCAGCAGTGGGCTAGGGGGCGGCAATCAGCCCCAGCATTTT	CASSGLGGGNQPQHF
.	TRBD1	TRBV18	TRBJ1-3	TGTGCCAGCTCAAGGGACAGGGGACTTGGCGGTTCCGGAAACACCATATATTTT	CASSRDRGLGGSGNTIYF
.	.	TRBV30	TRBJ2-1	TGTGCCTGGAGTAGGCAGGGGGGATACAATGAGCAGTTCTTC	CAWSRQGGYNEQFF
.	.	TRBV11-1	TRBJ1-5	TGTGCCAGCAGCTTGCGTAGCAATCAGCCCCAGCATTTT	CASSLRSNQPQHF
.	TRBD2	TRBV28	TRBJ2-1	TGTGCCAGCAGTGGCGTGGGACTAGCGGGAGGTGAGCAGTTCTTC	CASSGVGLAGGEQFF
.	.	TRBV29-1	TRBJ2-1	TGCAGCGTTATTCCCCCCCGAGGCAATGAGCAGTTCTTC	CSVIPPRGNEQFF
once	.	TRBV21-1	TRBJ2-7	TGTGCCAGCAGCAAAGCCGGCAGGGTATACGAGCAGTACTTC	CASSKAGRVYEQYF
.	.	TRBV7-2	TRBJ2-7	TGTGCCAGCAGCTTAGCGCCTAGGTTCTACGAGCAGTACTTC	CASSLAPRFYEQYF
.	.	TRBV5-1	TRBJ2-3	TGCGCCAGCAGCTTGGGTTTCGGAGATACGCAGTATTTT	CASSLGFGDTQYF
.	TRBD1	TRBV5-4	TRBJ2-2	TGTGCCAGCAGCTTCGCAAACAGGGGGCACACCGGGGAGCTGTTTTTT	CASSFANRGHTGELFF
.	.	TRBV7-9	TRBJ2-7	TGTGCCAGCAGCGTCCGACAGAACGAGCAGTACTTC	CASSVRQNEQYF
.	TRBD1	TRBV5-1	TRBJ1-3	TGCGCCAGCAGCTTGGAGGGACAGGGACACTCTGGAAACACCATATATTTT	CASSLEGQGHSGNTIYF
.	TRBD2	TRBV7-9	TRBJ2-5	TGTGCCAGCAGCGACGGTCTAGCGGGAAAGGAGACCCAGTACTTC	CASSDGLAGKETQYF
.	.	TRBV19	TRBJ2-7	TGTGCCAGTAGTATCGTACACGCCTACGAGCAGTACTTC	CASSIVHAYEQYF
.	TRBD2	TRBV2	TRBJ2-7	TGTGCCAGCAGTAGCGGAGTTCTCGCGGGAGAGGTAGAGCAGTACTTC	CASSSGVLAGEVEQYF
.	.	TRBV29-1	TRBJ2-2	TGCAGCGTGGTGACACCGAACACCGGGGAGCTGTTTTTT	CSVVTPNTGELFF
.	.	TRBV9	TRBJ1-2	TGTGCCAGCAGCGTAGGTGAGGCAGGGTTTGGCTACACCTTC	CASSVGEAGFGYTF
.	TRBD1	TRBV5-4	TRBJ2-5	TGTGCCAGCAGCTTCAAAACCGGGACAGGTGAAGAGACCCAGTACTTC	CASSFKTGTGEETQYF